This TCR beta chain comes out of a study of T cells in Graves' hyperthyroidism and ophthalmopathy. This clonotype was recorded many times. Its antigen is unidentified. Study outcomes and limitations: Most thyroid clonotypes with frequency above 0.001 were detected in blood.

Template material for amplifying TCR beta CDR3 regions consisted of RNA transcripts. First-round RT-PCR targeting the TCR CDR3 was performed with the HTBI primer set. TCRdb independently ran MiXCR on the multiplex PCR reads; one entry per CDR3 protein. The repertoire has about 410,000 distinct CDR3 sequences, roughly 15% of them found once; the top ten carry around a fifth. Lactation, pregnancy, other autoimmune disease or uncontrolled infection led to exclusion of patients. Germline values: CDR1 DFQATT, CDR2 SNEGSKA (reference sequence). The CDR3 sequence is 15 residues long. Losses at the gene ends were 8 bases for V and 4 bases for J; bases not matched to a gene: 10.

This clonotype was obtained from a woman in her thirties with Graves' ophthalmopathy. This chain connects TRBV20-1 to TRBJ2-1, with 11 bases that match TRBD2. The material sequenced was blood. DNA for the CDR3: TGCAGTCCCGGGACTAGCGGCGGGAGGTACAATGAGCAGTTCTTC. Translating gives CSPGTSGGRYNEQFF.